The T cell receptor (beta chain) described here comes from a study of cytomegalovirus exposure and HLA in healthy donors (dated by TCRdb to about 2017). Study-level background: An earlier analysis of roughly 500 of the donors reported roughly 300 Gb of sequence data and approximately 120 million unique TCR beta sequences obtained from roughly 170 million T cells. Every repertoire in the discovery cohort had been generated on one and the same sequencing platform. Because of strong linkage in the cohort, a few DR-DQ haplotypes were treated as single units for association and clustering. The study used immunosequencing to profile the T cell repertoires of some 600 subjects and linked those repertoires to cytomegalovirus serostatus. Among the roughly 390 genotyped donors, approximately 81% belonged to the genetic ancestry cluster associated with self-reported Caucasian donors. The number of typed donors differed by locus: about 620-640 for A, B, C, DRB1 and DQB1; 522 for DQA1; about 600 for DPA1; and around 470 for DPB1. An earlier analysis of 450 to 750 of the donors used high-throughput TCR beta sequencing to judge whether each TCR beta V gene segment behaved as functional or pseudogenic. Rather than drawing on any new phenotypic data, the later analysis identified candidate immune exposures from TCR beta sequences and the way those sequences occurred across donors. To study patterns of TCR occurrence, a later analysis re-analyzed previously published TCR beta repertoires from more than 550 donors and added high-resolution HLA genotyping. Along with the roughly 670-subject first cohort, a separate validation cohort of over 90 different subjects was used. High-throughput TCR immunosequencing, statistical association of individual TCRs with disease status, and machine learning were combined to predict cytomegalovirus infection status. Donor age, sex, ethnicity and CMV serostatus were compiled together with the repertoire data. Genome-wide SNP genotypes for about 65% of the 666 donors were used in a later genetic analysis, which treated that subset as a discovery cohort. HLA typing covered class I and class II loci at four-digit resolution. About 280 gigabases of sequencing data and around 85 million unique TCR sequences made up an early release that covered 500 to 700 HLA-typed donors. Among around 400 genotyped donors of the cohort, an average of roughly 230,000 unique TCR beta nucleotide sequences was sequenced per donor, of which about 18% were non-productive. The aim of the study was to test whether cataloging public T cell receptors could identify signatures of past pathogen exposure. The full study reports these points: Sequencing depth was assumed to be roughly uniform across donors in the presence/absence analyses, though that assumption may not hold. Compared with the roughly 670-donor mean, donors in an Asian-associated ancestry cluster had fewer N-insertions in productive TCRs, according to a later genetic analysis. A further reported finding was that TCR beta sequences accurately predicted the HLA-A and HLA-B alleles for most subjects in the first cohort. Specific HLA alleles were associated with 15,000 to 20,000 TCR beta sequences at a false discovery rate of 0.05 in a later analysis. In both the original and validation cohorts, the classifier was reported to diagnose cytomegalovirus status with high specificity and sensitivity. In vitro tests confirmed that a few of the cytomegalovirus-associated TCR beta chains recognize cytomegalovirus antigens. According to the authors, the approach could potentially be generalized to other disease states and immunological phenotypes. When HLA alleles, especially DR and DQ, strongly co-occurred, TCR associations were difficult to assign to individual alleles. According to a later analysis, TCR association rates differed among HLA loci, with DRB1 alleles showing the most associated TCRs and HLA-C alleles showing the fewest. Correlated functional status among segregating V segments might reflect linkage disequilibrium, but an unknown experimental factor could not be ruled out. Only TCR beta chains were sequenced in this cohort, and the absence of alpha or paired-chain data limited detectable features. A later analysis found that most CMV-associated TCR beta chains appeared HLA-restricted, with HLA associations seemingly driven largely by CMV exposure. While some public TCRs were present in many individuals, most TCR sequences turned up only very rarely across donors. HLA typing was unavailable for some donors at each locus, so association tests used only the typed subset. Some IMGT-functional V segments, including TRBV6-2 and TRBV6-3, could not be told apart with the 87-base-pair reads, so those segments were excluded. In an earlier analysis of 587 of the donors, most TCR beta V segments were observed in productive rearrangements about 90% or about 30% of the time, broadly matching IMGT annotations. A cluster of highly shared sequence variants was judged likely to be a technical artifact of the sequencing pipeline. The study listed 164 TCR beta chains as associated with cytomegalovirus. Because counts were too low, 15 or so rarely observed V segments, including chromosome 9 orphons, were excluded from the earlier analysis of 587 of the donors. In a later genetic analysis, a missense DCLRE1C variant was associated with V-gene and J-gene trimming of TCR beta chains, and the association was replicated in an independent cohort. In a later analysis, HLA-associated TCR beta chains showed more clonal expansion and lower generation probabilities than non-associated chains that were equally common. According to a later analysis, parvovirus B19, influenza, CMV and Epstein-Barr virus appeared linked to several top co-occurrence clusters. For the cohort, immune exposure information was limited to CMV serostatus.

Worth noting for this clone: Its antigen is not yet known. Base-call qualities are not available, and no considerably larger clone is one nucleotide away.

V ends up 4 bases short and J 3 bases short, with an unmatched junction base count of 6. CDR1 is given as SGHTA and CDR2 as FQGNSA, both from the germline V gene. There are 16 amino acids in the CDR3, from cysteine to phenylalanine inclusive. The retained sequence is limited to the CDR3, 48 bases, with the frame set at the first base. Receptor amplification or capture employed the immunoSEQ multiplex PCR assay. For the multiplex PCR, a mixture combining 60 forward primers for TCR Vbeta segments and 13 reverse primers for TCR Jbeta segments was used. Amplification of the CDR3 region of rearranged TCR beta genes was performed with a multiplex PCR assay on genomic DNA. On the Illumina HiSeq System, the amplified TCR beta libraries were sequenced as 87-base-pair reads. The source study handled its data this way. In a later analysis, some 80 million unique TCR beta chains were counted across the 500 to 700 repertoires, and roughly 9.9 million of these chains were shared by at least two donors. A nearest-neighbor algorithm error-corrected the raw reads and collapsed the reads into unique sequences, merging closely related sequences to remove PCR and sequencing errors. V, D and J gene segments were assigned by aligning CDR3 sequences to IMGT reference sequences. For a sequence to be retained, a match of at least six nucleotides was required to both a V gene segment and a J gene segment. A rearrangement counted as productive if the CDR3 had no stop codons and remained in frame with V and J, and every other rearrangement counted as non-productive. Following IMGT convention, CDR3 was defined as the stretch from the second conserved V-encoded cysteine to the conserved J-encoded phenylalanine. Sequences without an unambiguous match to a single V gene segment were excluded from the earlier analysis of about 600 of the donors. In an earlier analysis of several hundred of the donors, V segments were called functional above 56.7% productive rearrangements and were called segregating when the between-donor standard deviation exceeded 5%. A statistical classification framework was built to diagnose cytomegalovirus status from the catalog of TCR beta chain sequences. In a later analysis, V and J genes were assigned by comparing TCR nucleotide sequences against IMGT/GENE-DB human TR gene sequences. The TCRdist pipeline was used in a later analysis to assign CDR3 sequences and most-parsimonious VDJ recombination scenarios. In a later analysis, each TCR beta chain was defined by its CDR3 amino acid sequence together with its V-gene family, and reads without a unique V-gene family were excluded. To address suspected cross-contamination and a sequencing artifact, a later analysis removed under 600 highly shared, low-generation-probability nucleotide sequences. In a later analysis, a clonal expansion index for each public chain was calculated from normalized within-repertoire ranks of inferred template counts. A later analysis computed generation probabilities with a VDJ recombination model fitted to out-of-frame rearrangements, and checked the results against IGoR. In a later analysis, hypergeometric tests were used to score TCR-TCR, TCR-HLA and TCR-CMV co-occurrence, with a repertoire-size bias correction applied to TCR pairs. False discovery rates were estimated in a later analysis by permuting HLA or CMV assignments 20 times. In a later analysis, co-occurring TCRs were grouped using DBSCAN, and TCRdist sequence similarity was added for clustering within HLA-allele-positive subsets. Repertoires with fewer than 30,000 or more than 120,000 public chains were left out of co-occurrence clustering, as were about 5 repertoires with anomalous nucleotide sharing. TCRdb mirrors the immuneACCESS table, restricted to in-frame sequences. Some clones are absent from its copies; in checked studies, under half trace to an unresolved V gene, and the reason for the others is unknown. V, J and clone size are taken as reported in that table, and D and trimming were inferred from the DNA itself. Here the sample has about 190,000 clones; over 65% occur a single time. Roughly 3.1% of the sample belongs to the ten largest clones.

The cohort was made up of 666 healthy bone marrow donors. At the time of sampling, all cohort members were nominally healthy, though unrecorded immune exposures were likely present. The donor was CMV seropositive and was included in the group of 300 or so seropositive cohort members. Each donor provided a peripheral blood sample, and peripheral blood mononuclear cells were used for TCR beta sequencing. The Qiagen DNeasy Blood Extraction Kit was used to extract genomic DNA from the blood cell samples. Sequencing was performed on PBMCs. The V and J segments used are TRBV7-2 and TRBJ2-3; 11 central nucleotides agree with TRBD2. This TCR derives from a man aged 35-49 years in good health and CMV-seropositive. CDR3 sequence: CASSSSGRFITDTQYF. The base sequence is TGTGCCAGCAGCTCTAGCGGGAGGTTCATAACAGATACGCAGTATTTT.